This T cell receptor beta chain was observed in a study of blood T cell repertoires in COVID-19 (dated by TCRdb to the early 2020s). Regarding the study in general: The collaborator samples originated in the United States, Italy and Spain and spanned the acute and convalescent phases of COVID-19. The prospective study material was composed of cDNA or gDNA derived from T cells, B-cell-depleted T cells, or PBMCs. The dataset comprised deeply sampled blood TCRbeta repertoires from subjects exposed to, actively infected with, or recovered from COVID-19. The repertoires were released in a freely available public database intended as a resource for research on the immune response to SARS-CoV-2. The samples were drawn from two sources: the first 160 participants of the ongoing ImmuneRACE study, and 950 to 1,500 subjects contributed by 6 global collaborators. Nearly every sample came with metadata listing a de-identified subject ID, COVID-19 status, age in years and sex. HLA class I and class II types, where available, came from metadata supplied by the sample provider rather than from assay-based typing. Study-level results and caveats: The quantity of clinical and demographic metadata differed by source and by participant and was supplied without curation.

There are 15 amino acids in the CDR3, from cysteine to phenylalanine inclusive. Kept here is only the CDR3 DNA, which spans 45 bases and is read in frame from base 1. Sequences LNHNV (CDR1) and YYDKDF (CDR2) are obtained from the germline V gene (reference sequence). Trimming leaves V shorter by 3 bases and J shorter by 4 bases, with the junction holding 5 bases beyond the gene matches. As regards this clone: Its recognized antigen is unknown. Base-call qualities are not available, and no considerably larger clone is one nucleotide away.

In the prospective study, participants were roughly 18 to 89 years old, resided in approximately 22 geographic areas of the United States, and were enrolled through a virtual design. In the prospective study, cohorts were assigned on the basis of participant-reported clinical history obtained from a screening survey and a study questionnaire. For ImmuneRACE Cohort 3, a participant was defined as recovered based on two consecutive negative NP/OP PCR tests, clearance by a healthcare professional, or resolution of symptoms. Each participant in the prospective study had whole blood, serum and a nasopharyngeal or oropharyngeal swab collected by mobile phlebotomists. Prospective study participants could optionally give additional blood draws and questionnaires over an approximately 2-month period. Before DNA extraction, blood samples from the prospective study were shipped at room temperature or frozen.

The immunoSEQ Assay, a bias-controlled multiplex PCR, was used to amplify TCRbeta CDR3 regions from genomic DNA. Processing in the source paper ran as follows. Nucleated cell counts per sample were estimated from amplification of reference gene primers within the assay. To quantify the absolute abundance of each unique TCRbeta CDR3 rearrangement, sequence reads were collapsed and filtered. Productive Simpson clonality was computed per sample as the square root of Simpson's diversity index over productive rearrangements. Sourced from immuneACCESS, this table was stored by TCRdb with only in-frame sequences that have V and J called. A share of the clones is absent; for the studies checked, an unresolved V gene accounts for under half, and the remainder has no known explanation. V, J and clone size reflect that table, while D and trimming were determined from the DNA. The sample contains over 200,000 clones, roughly 80% of them found a single time. About 1.7% of the sample goes to the ten largest clones.

The receptor comes from a man between 60 and 70 years old who had recovered from COVID-19. The sequenced material came from PBMCs or T cells enriched from blood (not recorded which). Recombination connected TRBV15 to TRBJ2-3; 9 nucleotides in the junction match TRBD2. The DNA is TGTGCCACCAGCAGTGCGGGAGGGGCCCCAGATACGCAGTATTTT. This codes for CATSSAGGAPDTQYF.